The text below deals with one T cell receptor beta chain. This clone was seen repeatedly, ten times or more. The clone's antigen remains unknown. Base qualities were left out, and no much larger clone turns up one base away. The library was built by means of the immunoSEQ multiplex PCR assay. RNA was extracted from all samples and reverse transcribed into cDNA, which served as template for TCR sequencing. First-strand cDNA was synthesized using SuperScript III with a 2:1 mix of oligo-dT and random hexamers. Amplification bias was assessed with a synthetic immune receptor repertoire, and residual bias was removed computationally. As for the authors' bioinformatics: Raw reads were preprocessed to remove errors, and CDR3 was defined by IMGT conventions from the conserved cysteine to phenylalanine. To get clonality, Shannon entropy was normalized by log2 of the number of productive unique TCRs and the result was subtracted from 1. Whether each scalp clone was CD4 or CD8 was inferred by checking scalp TCRbeta sequences against the CD4 and CD8 repertoires from sorted blood. TCRdb provides this immuneACCESS table in a form limited to in-frame rearrangements. Some clones are lacking; in checked studies, under half of them reflect an unresolved V gene, and why the rest are absent is not known. V, J and clone size are those of that table, while D and trimming were read from the DNA. The sample table records 90,000 to 130,000 clones; around 53% of these occur just once. The ten biggest clones cover roughly an eighth of the sample.

This entry comes from a study of CD8+ T cells in alopecia areata (dated by TCRdb to 2016 to 2018). Study-wide context: Treated patients were enrolled in an open-label pilot trial of oral tofacitinib at 5 to 10 mg twice daily for moderate-to-severe alopecia areata. Patients stayed on tofacitinib for 6 to 18 months and then had 6 months of follow-up off drug so that delayed response and recurrence could be assessed. Disease severity in treated patients was measured with the SALT score, which quantifies the percentage of affected scalp surface area. The study used high-throughput TCRbeta sequencing to examine T cell clonal expansion in alopecia areata, in both the C3H/HeJ mouse model and human patients. Scalp tissue and sorted CD4+ and CD8+ peripheral blood T cells from patchy and totalis/universalis alopecia areata patients and from healthy controls were covered by human TCRbeta sequencing. Biopsies were taken from tofacitinib-treated patients at baseline and at 4 and 24 weeks of treatment, and a later scalp biopsy was taken in several of the tofacitinib-treated patients. Clonality in the scalp was compared among normal scalp (n=4), patchy alopecia areata scalp (n=8), and alopecia totalis/universalis scalp (n=8). The RNA source kit depended on sample type: the PAXgene miRNA kit for fixed scalp, the miRNeasy kit for PBMCs, and the RNeasy kit for mouse skin. Amplification of TCRbeta CDR3 regions was done by immunoSEQ multiplex PCR using 35 Vbeta forward primers and 13 Jbeta reverse primers.

CDR1 and CDR2, looked up from the germline V gene, are MRHNA and SNTAGT. V lost 3 bases and J lost 1 base, and the count of bases not matched to a germline gene is 0. The CDR3 runs 14 amino acids, cysteine and phenylalanine included. The sequence is cut down to CDR3 DNA, 42 bases in frame from base 1. Study-level results and caveats: Resident alphabeta T cells in normal human skin are also sequenced, complicating scalp TCR repertoire analysis, unlike mouse skin dominated by gammadelta T cells. Lesional scalp, especially in alopecia totalis/universalis, showed higher clonality and more expanded CD8+ clones than normal scalp, suggesting antigenic drive. Shared TCR sequences between patients were less evident than in mice, which may be partly attributable to HLA diversity in the patient population. Because the treated cohort was small and had only one nonresponder, larger studies are needed to examine links between baseline CD8+ expansion and response. Tofacitinib significantly lowered scalp clonality and the number of expanded CD8+ clones among the top 100 scalp clones. During tofacitinib treatment, many expanded lesional clones stuck around in both scalp and blood, and this persistence may partly explain why relapse happens after treatment is stopped.

Reading the label with the study, this specimen's time point is: about 5 months on oral tofacitinib. The sample's treatment or condition label is to be understood as: oral pan-JAK inhibitor, 5-10 mg twice daily. Lesional scalp punch biopsies and peripheral blood were obtained from alopecia areata patients. PBMCs were separated by density centrifugation and stained for CD3, CD4 and CD8, after which CD4+ and CD8+ T cells were sorted on a FACSAria. Specimen: CD8+ T cells sorted from blood, collected at week 24, from a patient treated with tofacitinib. This clonotype was sampled from a human donor with alopecia areata. The V gene is TRBV6-4 and the J gene is TRBJ2-5; a stretch of 9 junction bases matches TRBD2. This receptor has the CDR3 CASSERGGQETQYF. The nucleotide sequence is TGTGCCAGCAGTGAGCGGGGGGGCCAAGAGACCCAGTACTTC.